Described below is a single T cell receptor (beta chain) sequence and its context. In the original analysis: Amplified reference gene primers provided the basis for estimating nucleated cell counts. Sequencing used immunoSEQ multiplex PCR; TCRdb keeps in-frame clones, though not all of them. V and J calls and clone size come straight from that table; D and trimming were deduced from the DNA. The table shows about 200,000 clones, with 86% occurring only once. These data belong to a study of blood T cell repertoires in COVID-19. Study at large: Italy, Spain and the United States were the sources of the convalescent and acute COVID-19 samples. T cells, B-cell-depleted T cells, or PBMCs provided the cDNA or gDNA that served as material.

V was trimmed by 2 bases and J by 2 bases, leaving 9 bases between them. The CDR3 extends over 14 amino acids. CDR1 is MNHEY and CDR2 is SMNVEV in the germline V gene (reference sequence). This chain joins TRBV27 and TRBJ1-1, with D tentatively TRBD1 (6 bases). This receptor was taken from a woman aged 45-60 years with acute or convalescent COVID-19. Sequencing was done on a sample of peripheral blood. Written as DNA, the CDR3 is TGTGCCAGCAGTTTACGCAGGGGCAACACTGAAGCTTTCTTT. This encodes CASSLRRGNTEAFF.